This T cell receptor (beta chain) was sequenced in a study of T cells in tumors after PD-1 blockade. Across the whole study: Some patients also took daily vismodegib 150 mg during anti-PD-1 treatment. Blood samples averaged around 110,000 templates (range 24,679-257,772) and roughly 39,000 unique clonotypes.

Produced via immunoSEQ multiplex PCR; TCRdb's table is partial and in-frame only. The table has fewer than 40,000 clones, around 73% seen once. Tumor or blood genomic DNA was sequenced, with inputs of about 616 ng to 6,004 ng. V lost 1 base, J lost 0 bases, and 5 bases lay in between. In germline, CDR1 is SGDLS, CDR2 YYNGEE. CDR3 length: 14 amino acids. This clone showed up just a few times. The chain employs TRBV9 and TRBJ1-3; the D is unclear. The source of this sequence is a human donor with basal cell carcinoma. This specimen consisted of PBMCs, obtained after anti-PD-1 treatment. CDR3 in DNA: TGTGCCAGCAGCGTACAGATCTCTGGAAACACCATATATTTT. Amino acids: CASSVQISGNTIYF.